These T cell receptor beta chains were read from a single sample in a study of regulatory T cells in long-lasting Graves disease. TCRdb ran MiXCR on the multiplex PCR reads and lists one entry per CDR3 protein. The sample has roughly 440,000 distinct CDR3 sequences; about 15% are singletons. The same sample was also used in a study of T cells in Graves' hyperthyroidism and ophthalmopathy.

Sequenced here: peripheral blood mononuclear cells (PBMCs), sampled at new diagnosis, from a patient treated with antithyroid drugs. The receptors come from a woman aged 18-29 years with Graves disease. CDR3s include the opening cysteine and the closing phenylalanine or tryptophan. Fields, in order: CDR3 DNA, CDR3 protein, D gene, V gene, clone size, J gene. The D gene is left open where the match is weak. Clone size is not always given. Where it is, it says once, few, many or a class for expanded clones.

TGTGCCAGCAGGGGGCCAGGCGGGAGGGGGGACAATGAGCAGTTCTTC,CASRGPGGRGDNEQFF,TRBD2,TRBV7-2,many,TRBJ2-1
TGTGCCAGCAGCCGACTCCCGACTACCCCCACAGATACGCAGTATTTT,CASSRLPTTPTDTQYF,NA,TRBV7-2,few,TRBJ2-3
TGTGCCAGCAGCTCTGGACAGCTATTCATTTTT,CASSSGQLFIF,NA,TRBV5-1,NA,TRBJ1-1
TGCAGCGTTCGACAGGGGAGCAATCAGCCCCAGCATTTT,CSVRQGSNQPQHF,TRBD1,TRBV29-1,once,TRBJ1-5
TGCAGCGTTGTAGGGCCAGGTTATGAAAAACTGTTTTTT,CSVVGPGYEKLFF,NA,TRBV29-1,few,TRBJ1-4
TGCAGTGCTAGAGAGCCTAGCGGGAGTTTGGGTGAGCAGTTCTTC,CSAREPSGSLGEQFF,TRBD2,TRBV20-1,few,TRBJ2-1
TGTGCCAGCAGTTACCTGGGTGGAGGGATGGGAGATACGCAGTATTTT,CASSYLGGGMGDTQYF,NA,TRBV6-2/TRBV6-3,few,TRBJ2-3
TGTGCCAGCAGCTTATGGACAGGATTTGGGTTGGAGGCACGGGCGTTAGAGACCCAGTACTTC,CASSLWTGFGLEARALETQYF,TRBD1,TRBV7-9,many,TRBJ2-5
TGTGCCAGTGGGGGGCGGGGTAGCACAGATACGCAGTATTTT,CASGGRGSTDTQYF,NA,TRBV12-3/TRBV12-4,few,TRBJ2-3
TGTGCCAGCAGTCCGGGACAGGGGTGGGAGACCCAGTACTTC,CASSPGQGWETQYF,TRBD1,TRBV2,many,TRBJ2-5
TGTGCCAGCAGTGTCTCAGGGGGAAGGGGGACAGATACGCAGTATTTT,CASSVSGGRGTDTQYF,TRBD1,TRBV25-1,few,TRBJ2-3
TGTGCCAGCAGTTACTCGTCAGGGGAACTCACCGGGGAGCTGTTTTTT,CASSYSSGELTGELFF,NA,TRBV6-2/TRBV6-3,few,TRBJ2-2
TGTGCCAGCAGCTCTTGGGGGGTTCAGCCCCAGCATTTT,CASSSWGVQPQHF,NA,TRBV28,many,TRBJ1-5
TGTGCCAGCAGCTTAGGGTGGGGGGCCGACAATGAGCAGTTCTTC,CASSLGWGADNEQFF,NA,TRBV7-6,NA,TRBJ2-1
TGCAGCGTTGCTCTGCGGGTCGGGAACACTGAAGCTTTCTTT,CSVALRVGNTEAFF,NA,TRBV29-1,few,TRBJ1-1
TGTGCCAGCAGTACCCAGGGTCCACCCGGGGAGCTGTTTTTT,CASSTQGPPGELFF,NA,TRBV27,NA,TRBJ2-2
TGTGCCGTGGGGCGGGGCGCCCTTGGGTATGAGCAGTTCTTC,CAVGRGALGYEQFF,NA,TRBV27,NA,TRBJ2-1
TGTGCCAGTAGTCCGAGGACTAGCGAGCAGTTCTTC,CASSPRTSEQFF,TRBD2,TRBV19,few,TRBJ2-1
TGCAGTGCTAGTAATCAGCAGCCGAGAGCTTTCTTT,CSASNQQPRAFF,NA,TRBV20-1,many,TRBJ1-1
TGTGCCAGCAGCTTAACTACTAGCGGGAGGGAGGAGCAGTACTTC,CASSLTTSGREEQYF,TRBD2,TRBV7-6,few,TRBJ2-7
TGTGCCTGCATCCGAATGGGGGTAGCGGCCTACAATGAGCAGTTCTTC,CACIRMGVAAYNEQFF,NA,TRBV12-3/TRBV12-4,once,TRBJ2-1
TGTGCCAGCAGCCAACTTACTAGCGGGAGGACTTACGAGCAGTACTTC,CASSQLTSGRTYEQYF,TRBD2,TRBV6-2/TRBV6-3,few,TRBJ2-7
TGTGCCAGCAGCCCGTCGTGGGGCAATGAGCAGTTCTTC,CASSPSWGNEQFF,NA,TRBV4-2,NA,TRBJ2-1
TGTGCCAGCAGCTTAGATGGCGGAGCGAACACCGGGGAGCTGTTTTTT,CASSLDGGANTGELFF,NA,TRBV7-8,many,TRBJ2-2
TGTGCCTGGAGTGTACAAAGGACAGGTAGCGGTAGTGAAAAACTGTTTTTT,CAWSVQRTGSGSEKLFF,TRBD1,TRBV30,NA,TRBJ1-4
TGTGCCAGCAGTGCTAGGACAGGGGGGCCCTACGAGCAGTACTTC,CASSARTGGPYEQYF,TRBD1,TRBV6-1,many,TRBJ2-7
TGCGCCAGCAGCACGCAAGAGCGGGAGGTAGCAGGAAAACTTTACGAGCAGTACTTC,CASSTQEREVAGKLYEQYF,TRBD2,TRBV5-1,NA,TRBJ2-7
TGTGCCAGCAGTGGGACCAACAATGAGCAGTTCTTC,CASSGTNNEQFF,NA,TRBV28,many,TRBJ2-1
TGTGCCAGCAGTTACAGGAGGAGGGAAAAACTGTTTTTT,CASSYRRREKLFF,NA,TRBV6-5,few,TRBJ1-4
TGCGCCAGCAGCTTGTCGGGGAGCGTAGTCTACGAGCAGTACTTC,CASSLSGSVVYEQYF,NA,TRBV5-1,few,TRBJ2-7
TGTGCCAGTAGTCCCGAGGGACTAGCCCCACACAATGAGCAGTTCTTC,CASSPEGLAPHNEQFF,TRBD2,TRBV19,NA,TRBJ2-1
TGTGCCAGCAGTTACGGGCAGAGGTCAGATACGCAGTATTTT,CASSYGQRSDTQYF,NA,TRBV6-2/TRBV6-3,NA,TRBJ2-3
TGCAGTGCTAGAGAAAACAGGGCCTCAGCCTATGGCTACACCTTC,CSARENRASAYGYTF,NA,TRBV20-1,NA,TRBJ1-2
TGTGTCAGCAGGTCCACTAACAATGAGCAGTTCTTC,CVSRSTNNEQFF,NA,TRBV2,many,TRBJ2-1
TGTGCCAGCAGTTCGGGCGATAATGAAAAACTGTTTTTT,CASSSGDNEKLFF,NA,TRBV6-5,many,TRBJ1-4
TGTGCCATCAGTAGGACAGGGGGCAATCAGCCCCAGCATTTT,CAISRTGGNQPQHF,TRBD1,TRBV10-3,many,TRBJ1-5
TGTGCCAGCAGCCAAGGGACAGGGTGGTCCCTCAATCAGCCCCAGCATTTT,CASSQGTGWSLNQPQHF,TRBD1,TRBV7-6,few,TRBJ1-5
TGTGCCAGCAGCTTAGCGTTTCAGGGCGTGGGGGAGACCCAGTACTTC,CASSLAFQGVGETQYF,NA,TRBV7-8,many,TRBJ2-5
TGTGCCAGCAGTCCGGGACACCAATCCTACGAGCAGTACTTC,CASSPGHQSYEQYF,NA,TRBV12-3/TRBV12-4,many,TRBJ2-7